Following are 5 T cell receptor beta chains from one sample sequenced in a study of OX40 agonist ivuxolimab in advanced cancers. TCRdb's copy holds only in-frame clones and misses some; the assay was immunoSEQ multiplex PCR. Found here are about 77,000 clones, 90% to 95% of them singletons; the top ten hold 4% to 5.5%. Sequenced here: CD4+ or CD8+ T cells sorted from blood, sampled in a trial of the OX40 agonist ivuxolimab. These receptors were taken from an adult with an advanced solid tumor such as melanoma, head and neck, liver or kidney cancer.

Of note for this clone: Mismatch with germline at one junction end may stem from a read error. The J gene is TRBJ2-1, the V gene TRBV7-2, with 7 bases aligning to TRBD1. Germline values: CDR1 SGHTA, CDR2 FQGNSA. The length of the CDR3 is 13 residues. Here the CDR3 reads CASSLNRDSALLF. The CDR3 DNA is TGTGCCAGCAGCCTCAACCGGGACAGCGCCCTGCTCTTC.

The CDR3 coding sequence is TGTGCCAGCAGCGTAGGGGAATCTAGCGGGAGCCAAGAGACCCAGTACTTC. The encoded protein is CASSVGESSGSQETQYF. The V gene is TRBV9, the J gene TRBJ2-5; 10 nucleotides align to TRBD2. Germline CDR1 SGDLS, CDR2 YYNGEE. The CDR3 is 17 amino acids. V shed 0 bases, J shed 1 base, and the junction held 6 bases outside the gene matches.

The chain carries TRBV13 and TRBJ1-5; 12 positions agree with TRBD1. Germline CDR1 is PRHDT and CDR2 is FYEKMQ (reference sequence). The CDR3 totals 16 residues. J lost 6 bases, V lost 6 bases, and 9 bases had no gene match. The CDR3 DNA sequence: TGTGCCAGCAGGCGCCGGGACAGGGGGCACGGTCAGCCCCAGCATTTT. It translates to CASRRRDRGHGQPQHF.

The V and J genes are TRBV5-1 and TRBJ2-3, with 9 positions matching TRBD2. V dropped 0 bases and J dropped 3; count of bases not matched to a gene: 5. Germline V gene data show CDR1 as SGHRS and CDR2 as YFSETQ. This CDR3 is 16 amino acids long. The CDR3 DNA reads TGCGCCAGCAGCTTGGTGGCGGGAGGGTTAACAGATACGCAGTATTTT. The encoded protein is CASSLVAGGLTDTQYF.

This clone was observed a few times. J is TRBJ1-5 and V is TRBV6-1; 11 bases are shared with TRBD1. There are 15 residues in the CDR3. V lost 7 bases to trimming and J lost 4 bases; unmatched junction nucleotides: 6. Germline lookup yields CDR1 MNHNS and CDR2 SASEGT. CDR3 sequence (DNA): TGTGCCAGCACCGCCGGGACAGGGGGTAATCAGCCCCAGCATTTT. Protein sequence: CASTAGTGGNQPQHF.